The TCR beta chain under discussion was sequenced for a study of blood T cell repertoires in COVID-19 (TCRdb year 2020). At the level of the whole study: Samples covering the acute and convalescent phases of COVID-19 were provided by collaborators in the United States, Italy and Spain. The material from the prospective study consisted of cDNA or gDNA derived from T cells, B-cell-depleted T cells, or PBMCs. The dataset comprised deeply sampled blood TCRbeta repertoires from subjects exposed to, actively infected with, or recovered from COVID-19. The repertoires were released in a freely available public database meant as a resource for research on the immune response to SARS-CoV-2. Samples came from the ongoing ImmuneRACE study (first 160 participants) plus 1,254 subjects from 6 global collaborators. A de-identified subject ID, COVID-19 status, age in years and sex were almost always included in the sample metadata. Where available, HLA class I and class II types were obtained from metadata supplied by the sample provider rather than from assay-based typing.

With respect to this clone: Its antigen is currently not known. Base quality data are lacking; no much larger clone is found one base away.

The immunoSEQ Assay, a bias-controlled multiplex PCR, was used to amplify TCRbeta CDR3 regions from genomic DNA. Per the source publication's procedure: Nucleated cell counts per sample were estimated from amplification of reference gene primers within the assay. To quantify the absolute abundance of each unique TCRbeta CDR3 rearrangement, sequence reads were collapsed and filtered. Productive Simpson clonality was computed per sample as the square root of Simpson's diversity index over productive rearrangements. TCRdb took this table from immuneACCESS and kept in-frame rearrangements with V and J called. Such tables lack part of the clones; where checked against another copy, unresolved V genes explain under half of the gap, and the rest is unexplained. V and J calls and clone size are those listed in that table; D and trimming were worked out from the DNA. The sample yields approximately 150,000 clones; around 88% were counted once. Jointly, the top ten make up less than 5.5% of the sample.

Summary of the overall study and its limitations: The amount of clinical and demographic metadata varied by source and participant and was provided uncurated.

CDR1 and CDR2 (SGHDT, YYEEEE) derive from the germline V gene. At the junction V is shortened by 2 bases and J by 6 bases, with 18 bases in between. The CDR3 measures 17 amino acids from cysteine to phenylalanine. This entry keeps only the CDR3 DNA: 51 bases, framed from base 1. Each collaborating institution followed its own protocols to collect whole blood in K2EDTA tubes. For TCRbeta analysis, collaborators shipped samples as frozen whole blood, isolated PBMCs, or DNA extracted from either of those sample types. The chain links TRBV5-6 with TRBJ1-6; matching of 5 bases hints at TRBD1 as the D gene. Specimen: peripheral blood. The TCR was taken from a human donor in a cohort sampled during active COVID-19. At the DNA level, the sequence is TGTGCCAGCAGCTTTTGGGCAGGGCGCCTTTTTAATTCACCCCTCCACTTT. Its protein product is CASSFWAGRLFNSPLHF.